This T cell receptor beta chain was observed in a study of CD8 T cells in ankylosing spondylitis. A single record per CDR3 protein comes from TCRdb applying MiXCR to the 5' RACE reads. This repertoire shows under 550,000 distinct CDR3 sequences, about 25% found once; its top ten account for 0.89%. Per germline, CDR1 LGHDT and CDR2 YNNKEL (reference sequence). Between the trimmed V and J ends, which lost 4 bases and 7 bases, there was a span of 20 bases. The CDR3 sequence is 15 residues long. This clonotype was observed once. The antigen remains unidentified. Study results and limitations: Characteristic of ankylosing spondylitis blood, it appeared, was a TCR beta motif comprising roughly eight highly homologous variants.

This chain joins TRBV3-1 and TRBJ2-7; TRBD2 might be the D (7 bases). Sequencing was performed on blood, either unsorted or a sorted T cell fraction (not recorded which). The receptor comes from a male donor with ankylosing spondylitis. For the CDR3, the DNA is TGTGCCAGCAGCCTGGGGGGGGCCGGGATATCTGAGCAGTACTTC. This gives the protein CASSLGGAGISEQYF.